This TCR beta chain was profiled in a study of blood T cell repertoires in COVID-19. Study information: Samples representing acute and convalescent COVID-19 were sourced from the United States, Italy and Spain. Nucleic acid was either cDNA or gDNA, and it came from T cells, B-cell-depleted T cells, or PBMCs.

The CDR3 is 15 residues long. Germline lookup yields CDR1 MNHEY and CDR2 SVGAGI. Trimming removed 6 bases at V and 4 bases at J, with 15 bases between. Sequenced by immunoSEQ multiplex PCR; TCRdb stores in-frame clones only, minus some. Of tens of thousands of clones listed, around nine tenths are singletons. The sequenced sample was peripheral blood. This chain uses TRBV6-5 with TRBJ2-2; D ambiguous. This TCR derives from a man in his fifties or sixties with acute or convalescent COVID-19. CDR3 sequence reads: CASSPSPRFTGELFF. The CDR3 DNA reads TGTGCCAGCAGCCCCTCTCCCCGTTTCACCGGGGAGCTGTTTTTT.